The table lists the clone carrying this TCR beta chain with a few counts. Its antigen remains unidentified. Of the isolated RNA, all was reverse transcribed, and so the sequenced material was expressed TCRB transcripts. The repertoire was sequenced with immunoSEQ multiplex PCR; TCRdb's copy has only in-frame clones and lacks some. Among about 180,000 clones listed, about 13% were seen once. The data were taken from a study of beta chain features in type 1 diabetes. Study results and limitations: Significant though moderate, a shortening of TCRB CDR3s appeared in all four CD4+ subsets of Type 1 diabetes patients.

The CDR3 covers 15 residues. V was pared by 3 bases and J by 0 bases, with 11 bases between. Germline assignment: CDR1 SNHLY and CDR2 FYNNEI. The chain joins TRBV2 to TRBJ1-2, with D possibly matching TRBD1 (6 bases). The sequenced sample was central memory CD4+ T cells from blood. The sequence came from a woman aged 18-29 years in good health. CDR3 amino acids: CASSEDRHSNYGYTF. The CDR3 region has the DNA TGTGCCAGCAGTGAGGACAGACACTCTAACTATGGCTACACCTTC.